This T cell receptor (beta chain) was captured in a study of blood T cell repertoires in COVID-19. The protocol was immunoSEQ multiplex PCR, while the TCRdb copy is restricted to in-frame clones and leaves out a portion. Altogether 250,000 to 300,000 clones are present, about nine tenths being singletons, with the ten largest covering 1.2%. Looked up from germline, CDR1 is SNHLY and CDR2 is FYNNEI. This CDR3 region has 14 residues. V shed 11 bases and J 5 bases; nucleotides not matched to a gene: 11. The J gene is TRBJ2-5, the V gene TRBV2; 10 bases fit TRBD1. The TCR sequence derives from a human donor in a cohort exposed to, infected with or recovered from COVID-19 (not recorded which). The donor label of this sample is uncertain. Material: PBMCs or T cells enriched from blood (not recorded which). The CDR3 DNA reads TGTGCCGGCCGGGACAGGGGAATCGGGGAGACCCAGTACTTC. Amino acids: CAGRDRGIGETQYF.